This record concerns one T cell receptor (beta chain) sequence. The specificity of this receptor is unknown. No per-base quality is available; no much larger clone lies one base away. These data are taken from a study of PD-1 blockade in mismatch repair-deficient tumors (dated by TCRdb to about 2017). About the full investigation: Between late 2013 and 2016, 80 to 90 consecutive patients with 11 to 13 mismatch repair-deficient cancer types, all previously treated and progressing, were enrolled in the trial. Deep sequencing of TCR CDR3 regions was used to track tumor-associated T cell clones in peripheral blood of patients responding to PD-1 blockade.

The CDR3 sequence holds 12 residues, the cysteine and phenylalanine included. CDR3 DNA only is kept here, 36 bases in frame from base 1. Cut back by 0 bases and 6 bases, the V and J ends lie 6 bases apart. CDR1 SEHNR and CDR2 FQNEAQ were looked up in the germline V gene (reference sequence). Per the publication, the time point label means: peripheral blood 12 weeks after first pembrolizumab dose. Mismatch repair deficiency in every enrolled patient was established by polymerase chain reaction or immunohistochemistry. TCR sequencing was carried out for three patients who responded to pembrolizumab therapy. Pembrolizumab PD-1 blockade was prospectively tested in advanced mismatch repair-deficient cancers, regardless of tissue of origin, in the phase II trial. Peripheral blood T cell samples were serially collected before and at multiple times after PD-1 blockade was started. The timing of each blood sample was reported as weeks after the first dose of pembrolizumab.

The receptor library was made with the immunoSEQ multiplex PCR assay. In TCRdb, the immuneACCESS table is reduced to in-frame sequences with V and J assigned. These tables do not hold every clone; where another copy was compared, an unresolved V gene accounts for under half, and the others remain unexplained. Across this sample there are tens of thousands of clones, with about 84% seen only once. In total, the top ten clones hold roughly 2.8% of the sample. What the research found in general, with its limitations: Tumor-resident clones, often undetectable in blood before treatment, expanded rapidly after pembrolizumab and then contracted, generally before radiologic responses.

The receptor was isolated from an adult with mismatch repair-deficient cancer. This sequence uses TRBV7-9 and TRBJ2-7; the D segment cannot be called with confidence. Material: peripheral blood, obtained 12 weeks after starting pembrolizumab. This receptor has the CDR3 CASSLALGEQYF. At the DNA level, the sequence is TGTGCCAGCAGCTTAGCCCTAGGCGAGCAGTACTTC.